Sequencing of this T cell receptor beta chain was carried out in a study of cytomegalovirus exposure and HLA in healthy donors. Turning to the study itself: A later analysis reported the same platform for the 110 or so validation repertoires and the 666 first-cohort repertoires. Study conclusions and caveats: Subsequent analysis revealed that first-cohort TCR clusters tended to co-occur in the 90 to 150 validation repertoires.

The protocol was immunoSEQ multiplex PCR, while the TCRdb copy is restricted to in-frame clones and leaves out a portion. The sample yields 100,000 to 150,000 clones, about 96% seen once. The CDR3 is made up of 15 amino acids. Germline V CDR1 and CDR2: LNHNV, YYDKDF (reference sequence). Deletions cut 3 bases from V and 2 bases from J, with 14 bases between. A remark on this clone: Its antigen is undetermined.

The study drew the donors from its approximately 120-subject validation cohort, separate from the roughly 700-subject first cohort. This clonotype was obtained from a man aged 18 to 29 in good health and CMV-seronegative. The J gene is TRBJ2-7, the V gene TRBV15, with D maybe TRBD2 (5 bases). Specimen: PBMCs. The CDR3 is CATSRQSGTPYEQYF. CDR3 sequence (DNA): TGTGCCACCAGCAGGCAGTCGGGAACCCCCTACGAGCAGTACTTC. The full variable domain, completed using reference TRBV15 and TRBJ2-7, is DAMVIQNPRYQVTQFGKPVTLSCSQTLNHNVMYWYQQKSSQAPKLLFHYYDKDFNNEADTPDNFQSRRPNTSFCFLDIRSPGLGDTAMYLCATSRQSGTPYEQYFGPGTRLTVT.